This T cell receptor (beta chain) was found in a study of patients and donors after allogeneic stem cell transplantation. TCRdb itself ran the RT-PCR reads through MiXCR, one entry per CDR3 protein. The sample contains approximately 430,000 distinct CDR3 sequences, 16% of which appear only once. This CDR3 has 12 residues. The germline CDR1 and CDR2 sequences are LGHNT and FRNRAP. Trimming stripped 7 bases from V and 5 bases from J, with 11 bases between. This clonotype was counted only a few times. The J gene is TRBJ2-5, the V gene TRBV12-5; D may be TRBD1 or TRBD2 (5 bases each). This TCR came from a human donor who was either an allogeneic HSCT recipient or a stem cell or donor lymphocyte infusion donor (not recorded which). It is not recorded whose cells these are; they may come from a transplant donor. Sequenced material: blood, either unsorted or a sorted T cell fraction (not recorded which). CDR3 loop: CASAGAGETQYF. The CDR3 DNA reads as TGTGCTAGTGCCGGGGCCGGGGAGACCCAGTACTTC.